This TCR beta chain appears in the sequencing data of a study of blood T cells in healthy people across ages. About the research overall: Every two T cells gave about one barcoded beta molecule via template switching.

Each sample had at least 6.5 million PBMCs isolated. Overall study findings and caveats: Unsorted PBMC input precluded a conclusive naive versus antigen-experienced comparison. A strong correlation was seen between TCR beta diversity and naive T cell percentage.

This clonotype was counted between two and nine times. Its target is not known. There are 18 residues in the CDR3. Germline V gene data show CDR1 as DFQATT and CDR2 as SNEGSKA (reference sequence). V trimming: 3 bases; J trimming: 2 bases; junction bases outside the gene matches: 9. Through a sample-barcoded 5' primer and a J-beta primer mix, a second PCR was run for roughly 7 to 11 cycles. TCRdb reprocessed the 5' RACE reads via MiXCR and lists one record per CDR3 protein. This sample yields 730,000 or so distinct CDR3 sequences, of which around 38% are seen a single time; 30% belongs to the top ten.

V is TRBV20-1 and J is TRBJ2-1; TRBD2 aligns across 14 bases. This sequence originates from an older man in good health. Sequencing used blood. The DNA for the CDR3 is TGCAGTGCTAGTGGGCGACTAGCGGGGGGGCTAACCTACAATGAGCAGTTCTTC. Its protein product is CSASGRLAGGLTYNEQFF.